The 15 T cell receptor beta chains below come from one sample, sequenced in a study of long-term antiretroviral therapy in people with HIV. At the survey level, the v3.0 immunoSEQ assay was run. Here immunoSEQ multiplex PCR was the method, and the copy in TCRdb shows in-frame clones only, minus some. Of over 25,000 clones listed, over 70% were seen once; the top ten hold 5.5%. The sequencing here drew on unsorted PBMCs, taken 1.1 years before starting antiretroviral therapy. The receptors shown here come from a woman aged 25-40 years with HIV.

This clone was observed a single time. CDR3 coding DNA: TGTGCCAGCAGCTTGAAGGGTTTGGGTGAAAAACTGTTTTTT. It encodes CASSLKGLGEKLFF. V usage is TRBV5-6 and J usage is TRBJ1-4, with D hard to call. This CDR3 has 14 amino acids. V was clipped by 1 base and J by 7 bases, with 11 bases between them. Germline CDR1 is SGHDT and CDR2 is YYEEEE.

The table lists this clone with a count of one. The rearrangement links TRBV10-3 to TRBJ2-1; D could derive from TRBD1 or TRBD2 (5 bases each). Per germline, CDR1 ENHRY and CDR2 SYGVKD. The ends were cut back, 2 bases at V and 1 base at J, with 12 bases in the middle. CDR3 size: 16 residues. The CDR3 reads CAISETGGVSYNEQFF. The CDR3 coding sequence is TGTGCCATCAGTGAGACTGGGGGTGTATCCTACAATGAGCAGTTCTTC.

The chain carries TRBV9 and TRBJ1-3; D is ambiguous. CDR1 is SGDLS, CDR2 YYNGEE, per germline. The CDR3 covers 13 residues. Trimming stripped 2 bases from V and 5 bases from J, with 8 bases between. Written as DNA, the CDR3 is TGTGCCAGCAGCGTTGACGCGAGAAACACCATATATTTT. Amino acids: CASSVDARNTIYF.

This clone was recorded once. V usage is TRBV15 and J usage is TRBJ2-7; D remains unclear. Germline CDR1 reads LNHNV; CDR2 reads YYDKDF (reference sequence). The V end lost 0 bases, the J end lost 5 bases, and 17 bases lay between the germline ends. The CDR3 spans 16 residues. The CDR3 coding sequence is TGTGCCACCAGCAGAGAGCCCCTGACCGTTCGAGACGAGCAGTACTTC. This encodes CATSREPLTVRDEQYF.

The V call is TRBV6-5, the J call TRBJ2-7; possible D gene TRBD1, 8 bases. Germline loops: CDR1 MNHEY, CDR2 SVGAGI. The V end lost 0 bases, the J end lost 3 bases, and 12 bases lay between the germline ends. The CDR3 totals 15 residues. The CDR3 DNA sequence: TGTGCCAGCAGTTACTCGGACAGGGAGGGCTACGAGCAGTACTTC. This sequence encodes CASSYSDREGYEQYF.

The chain links TRBV19 to TRBJ1-1; D uncertain. V lost 3 bases to trimming and J lost 1 base, with 12 bases between them. The CDR3 has 15 amino acids. Germline lookup yields CDR1 LNHDA and CDR2 SQIVND (reference sequence). CDR3 protein: CASSIRSYSNTEAFF. Written as DNA, the CDR3 is TGTGCCAGTAGTATTCGGTCTTACTCGAACACTGAAGCTTTCTTT.

The chain couples TRBV5-1 to TRBJ2-5; D is possibly TRBD1 or TRBD2 (5 bases each). The germline gives CDR1 SGHRS, CDR2 YFSETQ. The V gene lost 2 bases and the J gene lost 5 bases, with 13 bases spanning the gap. The CDR3 spans 14 residues. The CDR3 nucleotides are TGCGCCAGCAGCTTCGCCGGGGACGGGGAGACCCAGTACTTC. Translating it yields CASSFAGDGETQYF. The whole variable domain, remainder taken from reference TRBV5-1 and TRBJ2-5, is KAGVTQTPRYLIKTRGQQVTLSCSPISGHRSVSWYQQTPGQGLQFLFEYFSETQRNKGNFPGRFSGRQFSNSRSEMNVSTLELGDSALYLCASSFAGDGETQYFGPGTRLLVL.

Notes on this clone: The identical CDR3 is also encoded by other nucleotide sequences in the sample. This rearrangement joins TRBV6-6 to TRBJ1-1; D unresolved. V was shortened by 0 bases and J by 1 base, with 6 bases between the two germline ends. This CDR3 is 14 amino acids long. Germline-derived CDR1 and CDR2 are MNHNY and SVGAGI (reference sequence). The CDR3 here is CASSYSSPNTEAFF. The CDR3 DNA reads TGTGCCAGCAGTTACTCGTCCCCGAACACTGAAGCTTTCTTT.

This rearrangement joins TRBV6-6 to TRBJ1-4, with TRBD1 matching over 7 bases. There are 15 residues in the CDR3. Germline CDR1 reads MNHNY; CDR2 reads SVGAGI (reference sequence). V gave up 6 bases and J gave up 0 bases; unmatched junction bases: 4. The CDR3 DNA sequence: TGTGCCAGCAGGTGGCAGGGGGCAACTAATGAAAAACTGTTTTTT. This gives the protein CASRWQGATNEKLFF.

The CDR3 bases are TGTGCCAGTAGACTGACATCTAACTATGGCTACACCTTC. It is translated as CASRLTSNYGYTF. The rearrangement joins TRBV19 to TRBJ1-2; no reliable D call. Trimming pared 6 bases from V and 0 bases from J, leaving 8 bases between. Germline assignment: CDR1 LNHDA and CDR2 SQIVND (reference sequence). The CDR3 is 13 residues long.

This chain connects TRBV6-5 to TRBJ2-3, with D uncertain. Germline values: CDR1 MNHEY, CDR2 SVGAGI. The CDR3 has 14 residues. V lost 6 bases, J lost 2 bases, and 12 bases lay in between. The CDR3 loop reads CASSLEPVTDTQYF. The CDR3 bases are TGTGCCAGCAGCCTGGAACCTGTCACAGATACGCAGTATTTT.

This clone was counted a single time. J is TRBJ1-3 and V is TRBV9, with D perhaps matching TRBD1 (6 bases). The germline V gene has CDR1 SGDLS and CDR2 YYNGEE. This CDR3 has 15 residues. The V gene lost 1 base and the J gene lost 3 bases, with 11 bases spanning the gap. The CDR3 sequence is CASSVRGAFGNTIYF. CDR3 DNA: TGTGCCAGCAGCGTACGGGGGGCCTTTGGAAACACCATATATTTT.

This clone was seen a single time. The V gene is TRBV19, the J gene TRBJ2-2; D is possibly TRBD1 (5 bases). Between the trimmed V and J ends, which lost 3 bases and 2 bases, there was a span of 10 bases. The CDR3 spans 15 residues. CDR1 and CDR2 (germline): LNHDA, SQIVND (reference sequence). In nucleotides, the CDR3 is TGTGCCAGTAGTATGGGGCAGGCTAACACCGGGGAGCTGTTTTTT. Translating gives CASSMGQANTGELFF.

This clone was found a few times. The chain joins TRBV19 to TRBJ2-2; 8 bases are a match to TRBD1. The V gene's germline CDR1 is LNHDA and CDR2 SQIVND (reference sequence). The junction had 6 bases not matched to a gene; V was cut back by 3 bases and J by 3 bases. CDR3 size: 16 residues. The CDR3 region is CASSIAGGVDTGELFF. CDR3 sequence (DNA): TGTGCCAGTAGTATCGCAGGGGGCGTGGACACCGGGGAGCTGTTTTTT.

The rearrangement uses TRBV7-6 and TRBJ1-1, with unresolved D. Trimming removed 2 bases from V and 9 bases from J, with 13 bases in between. Germline CDR1 reads SGHVS; CDR2 reads FNYEAQ. The CDR3 is 13 amino acids. CDR3 coding DNA: TGTGCCAGCAGCTTATCGCCGTCAACCCAAGCTTTCTTT. The encoded protein is CASSLSPSTQAFF.